This is a list of T cell receptor beta chains from one sample in a study of blood T cell repertoires in COVID-19. TCRdb keeps only in-frame clones here, not all; method: immunoSEQ multiplex PCR. The repertoire holds fewer than 250,000 clones, around four fifths seen once, with 7% to 10% in the top ten. Input material: peripheral blood. Receptor source: a woman aged 45-60 years with acute or convalescent COVID-19. The CDR3 runs from the conserved cysteine through the conserved F or W. D genes are given only for firm matches. Where a row states a size, it is once, few, many or the class of an expanded clone; other rows omit it.

J,V,size,D,DNA,CDR3
TRBJ2-1,TRBV12-5,-,TRBD2,TGTGCTAGTGGGTCCGGGACTAGCGGGACCTATGAGCAGTTCTTC,CASGSGTSGTYEQFF
TRBJ2-7,TRBV4-1,-,-,TGCGCCAGCAGCCAAGATCTACTAGAAAGGTCCTACGAGCAGTACTTC,CASSQDLLERSYEQYF
TRBJ2-3,TRBV7-9,few,-,TGTGCCAGCAGCTGGAGCGAAGATACGCAGTATTTT,CASSWSEDTQYF
TRBJ2-7,TRBV10-2,-,-,TGCGCCAGCAGTGTAGCGAGGAGCTCCTACGAGCAGTACTTC,CASSVARSSYEQYF
TRBJ2-1,TRBV19,-,TRBD1,TGTGCCAGTAGTAGACAGGGGTGGCAATCCTACAATGAGCAGTTCTTC,CASSRQGWQSYNEQFF
TRBJ2-7,TRBV6-6,once,TRBD2,TGTGCCAGCAGTCCGTCCGGGACTAGCGGGAGGTCCGAGCAGTACTTC,CASSPSGTSGRSEQYF
TRBJ1-1,TRBV15,-,-,TGTGCCACCAGCAGAGGTTTGGGACTAGAAGCTTTCTTT,CATSRGLGLEAFF
TRBJ1-2,TRBV7-9,-,-,TGTGCCAGCAGCTTTGAGTTTACAGTTAACTATGGCTACACCTTC,CASSFEFTVNYGYTF
TRBJ2-7,TRBV5-1,-,TRBD2,TGCGCCAGCAGCTTGGGGCTAGCGGGCTCCTACGAGCAGTACTTC,CASSLGLAGSYEQYF
TRBJ2-2,TRBV7-7,-,TRBD2,TGTGCCAGCAGCTTTAGCGGGACCGGGGAGCTGTTTTTT,CASSFSGTGELFF
TRBJ1-5,TRBV6-1,-,TRBD1,TGTGCCAGCAGTGACAGGGGGATTCAGCCCCAGCATTTT,CASSDRGIQPQHF
TRBJ1-5,TRBV28,-,-,TGTGCCAGCAGTAATCTTAACAATCAGCCCCAGCATTTT,CASSNLNNQPQHF
TRBJ2-1,TRBV4-1,-,-,TGCGCCAGCAGCCAAGCCCGAGAGAGCATGGACAGTGAGCAGTTCTTC,CASSQARESMDSEQFF
TRBJ2-1,TRBV12-5,-,TRBD2,TGTGCTAGTGCCCAAAGCGGGAGGTACCACAATGAGCAGTTCTTC,CASAQSGRYHNEQFF
TRBJ2-7,TRBV7-2,-,TRBD1,TGTGCCAGCAGCTCCACTCTCAGGGGACAGGCACTTTCCTACGAGCAGTACTTC,CASSSTLRGQALSYEQYF
TRBJ2-5,TRBV9,once,TRBD1,TGTGCCAGCAGCAACCGGGACAGTAAAGAGACCCAGTACTTC,CASSNRDSKETQYF
TRBJ2-7,TRBV9,-,TRBD2,TGTGCCAGCAGCTCCGGGACTAGCGGGAGACCGTACTTC,CASSSGTSGRPYF
TRBJ2-2,TRBV3-1/TRBV3-2,-,TRBD2,TGTGCCAGCAGCCAAGAGAGGGGGAGCGGGAGTACCGGGGAGCTGTTTTTT,CASSQERGSGSTGELFF
TRBJ2-1,TRBV7-3,-,TRBD2,TGTGCCAGCAGCTTACTCGCGGGGGGCTACAATGAGCAGTTCTTC,CASSLLAGGYNEQFF
TRBJ2-5,TRBV9,-,-,TGTGCCAGCAGCGTAGACGGGCAAGAGACCCAGTACTTC,CASSVDGQETQYF
TRBJ2-2,TRBV7-7,-,TRBD2,TGTGCCAGCAGCCGAACCACTAGCGGGGCCGGGGAGCTGTTTTTT,CASSRTTSGAGELFF
TRBJ1-1,TRBV9,-,-,TGTGCCAGCTCGGTGGAGCCCGACACTGAAGCTTTCTTT,CASSVEPDTEAFF
TRBJ2-2,TRBV7-6,-,-,TGTGCCAGCAGCTATCGTGGAGTAGCGGGGGAGCTGTTTTTT,CASSYRGVAGELFF
TRBJ1-1,TRBV28,-,-,TGTGCCAGCAGTCCGCGCACTGAAGCTTTCTTT,CASSPRTEAFF
TRBJ2-7,TRBV10-2,-,-,TGCGCCAGCAGTGATCAGGGGTCCTACGAGCAGTACTTC,CASSDQGSYEQYF
TRBJ2-7,TRBV10-3,-,-,TGTGCCATCAGTGAGTTAGACTACGAGCAGTACTTC,CAISELDYEQYF
TRBJ2-4,TRBV27,-,-,TGTGCCAGCTCAACAACGGGGGTATCCAAAAACATTCAGTACTTC,CASSTTGVSKNIQYF
TRBJ2-3,TRBV19,-,-,TGTGCCAGTAGTATAGGACGAGCGCCGAGCACAGATACGCAGTATTTT,CASSIGRAPSTDTQYF
TRBJ2-3,TRBV6-6,-,TRBD1,TGTGCCAGCAGTTACCGGACAGGGCGGGAAGATACGCAGTATTTT,CASSYRTGREDTQYF
TRBJ2-5,TRBV5-6,-,TRBD1,TGTGCCAGCAGCAAAGGACAGGTGGGGCAAGAGACCCAGTACTTC,CASSKGQVGQETQYF
TRBJ1-1,TRBV5-1,-,-,TGCGCCAGCAGCTTGGTCCCAGGGGCGAACACTGAAGCTTTCTTT,CASSLVPGANTEAFF
TRBJ2-3,TRBV30,-,-,TGTGCCTGGGGACAGACCACAGATACGCAGTATTTT,CAWGQTTDTQYF
TRBJ2-7,TRBV5-1,-,-,TGCGCCAGCACGAGGGACTCGGTTACCTACGAGCAGTACTTC,CASTRDSVTYEQYF
TRBJ1-4,TRBV25-1,-,-,TGTGCCAGCAGCTCCACCAGTGTAGGGGAAGATGAAAAACTGTTTTTT,CASSSTSVGEDEKLFF
TRBJ1-2,TRBV6-5,-,-,TGTGCCAGCAGGGACAAGAGTCGCTATGGCTACACCTTC,CASRDKSRYGYTF
TRBJ2-4,TRBV7-9,-,TRBD1,TGTGCCAGCAGCTTAGGGGACAGGGGGGCCAAAAACATTCAGTACTTC,CASSLGDRGAKNIQYF
TRBJ1-4,TRBV2,-,-,TGTGCCAGCAGTGATATTGTTTTGGGGGGTGAAAAACTGTTTTTT,CASSDIVLGGEKLFF
TRBJ1-2,TRBV27,few,TRBD1,TGTGCCAGCAGTTTAAGGGACAGGAGCATCTATGGCTACACCTTC,CASSLRDRSIYGYTF
TRBJ2-2,TRBV24-1,-,-,TGTGCCACCAGTGGGCGGACAAAAGAAAACACCGGGGAGCTGTTTTTT,CATSGRTKENTGELFF
TRBJ2-3,TRBV2,-,-,TGTGCCAGCAGTGAAGGTGCCAGTAGCACAGATACGCAGTATTTT,CASSEGASSTDTQYF
TRBJ1-4,TRBV6-6,-,-,TGTGCCAGTCTCCCGCGGGGCGGTGAAAAACTGTTTTTT,CASLPRGGEKLFF
TRBJ2-7,TRBV27,-,-,TGTGCCAGCAGTTTAAGCCGGTCTAGCTCCTACGAGCAGTACTTC,CASSLSRSSSYEQYF